These 5 T cell receptor beta chains share one sample of origin, sequenced in a study of control samples from healthy donors and cancer patients. The method was immunoSEQ multiplex PCR; TCRdb's version includes in-frame clones alone and lacks a portion of them. The repertoire holds 130,000 or so clones, with roughly 90% as singletons. Sequencing was performed on blood. These receptors were taken from a man aged 50-59 years in good health.

The chain couples TRBV11-2 to TRBJ1-4; D not resolved. Trimming removed 5 bases from V and 2 bases from J, with 6 bases in between. CDR3 length: 13 amino acids. The germline V gene has CDR1 SGHAT and CDR2 FQNNGV. The CDR3 is CASSMGTNEKLFF. The CDR3 nucleotides read TGTGCCAGCAGCATGGGGACTAATGAAAAACTGTTTTTT.

J is TRBJ2-3 and V is TRBV3-1 (or the pseudogene TRBV3-2); D remains unclear. The CDR3 consists of 15 residues. The germline V gene has CDR1 LGHDT and CDR2 YNNKEL (reference sequence). V gave up 0 bases and J gave up 0 bases, with 7 bases separating them. The CDR3 spells CASSQEGFSTDTQYF. In DNA, the CDR3 is TGTGCCAGCAGCCAAGAAGGATTTAGCACAGATACGCAGTATTTT.

The chain links TRBV6-6 to TRBJ2-3; 8 bases are shared with TRBD2. Germline V gives CDR1 MNHNY, CDR2 SVGAGI (reference sequence). After removal of 5 bases from V and 4 bases from J, the junction contained 8 bases not matched to a gene. The CDR3 runs to 15 residues. This CDR3 is CASSHPGGPADTQYF. The CDR3 nucleotides are TGTGCCAGCAGTCACCCGGGGGGGCCCGCAGATACGCAGTATTTT.

V is TRBV18 and J is TRBJ1-2; the D gene is possibly TRBD1 (6 bases). Germline CDR1 KGHSH, CDR2 LQKENI. Trimming pared 2 bases from V and 3 bases from J, leaving 19 bases between. The CDR3 spans 17 residues. CDR3 sequence reads: CASSPFEYQGFDYGYTF. For the CDR3, the DNA is TGTGCCAGCTCACCATTCGAGTATCAGGGGTTTGACTATGGCTACACCTTC.

This clone was seen only once. V gene TRBV28 combines with J gene TRBJ1-5; the D gene is possibly TRBD1 (5 bases). The ends were cut back, 5 bases at V and 5 bases at J, with 16 bases in the middle. CDR1 and CDR2 (germline): MDHEN, SYDVKM. The CDR3 consists of 15 residues. DNA for the CDR3: TGTGCCAGCAGTATCAGCGGGGCTGGCGATCAGCCCCAGCATTTT. Its protein is CASSISGAGDQPQHF.